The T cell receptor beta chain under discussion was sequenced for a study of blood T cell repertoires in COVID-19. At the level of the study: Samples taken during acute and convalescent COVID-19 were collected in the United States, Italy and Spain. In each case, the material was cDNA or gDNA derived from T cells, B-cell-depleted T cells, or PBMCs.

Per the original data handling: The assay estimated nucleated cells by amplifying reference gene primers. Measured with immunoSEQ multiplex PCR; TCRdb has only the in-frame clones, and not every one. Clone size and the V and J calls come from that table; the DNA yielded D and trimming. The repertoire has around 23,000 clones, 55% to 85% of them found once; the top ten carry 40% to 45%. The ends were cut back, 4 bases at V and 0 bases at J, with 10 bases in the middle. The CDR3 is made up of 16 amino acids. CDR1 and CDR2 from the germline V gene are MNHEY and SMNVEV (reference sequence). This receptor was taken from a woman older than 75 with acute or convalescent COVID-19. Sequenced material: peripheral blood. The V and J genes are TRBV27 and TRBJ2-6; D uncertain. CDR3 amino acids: CASSWAFSSGANVLTF. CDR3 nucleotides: TGTGCCAGCAGTTGGGCTTTTAGCTCTGGGGCCAACGTCCTGACTTTC.